This T cell receptor (beta chain) derives from a study of T cell changes during pregnancy in multiple sclerosis. The CDR3 loop spans 17 amino acids. Per the germline V gene, CDR1 is SGDLS and CDR2 is YYNGEE. J lost 3 bases, V lost 0 bases, and 9 bases had no gene match. Sequencing used immunoSEQ multiplex PCR; TCRdb keeps in-frame clones, though not all of them. The sample consists of approximately 85,000 clones, roughly nine tenths of them appearing once. The sequencing here drew on peripheral blood, taken in the first trimester of pregnancy. The sequence came from a female donor with multiple sclerosis, enrolled in a pregnancy study. The chain has TRBV9 and TRBJ2-5, with 9 bases lining up with TRBD2. This CDR3 reads CASSVGLAREGEETQYF. As DNA, the CDR3 is TGTGCCAGCAGCGTAGGGCTTGCGCGGGAGGGCGAAGAGACCCAGTACTTC. The whole variable domain, filled in from reference TRBV9 and TRBJ2-5, reads DSGVTQTPKHLITATGQRVTLRCSPRSGDLSVYWYQQSLDQGLQFLIQYYNGEERAKGNILERFSAQQFPDLHSELNLSSLELGDSALYFCASSVGLAREGEETQYFGPGTRLLVL.